This T cell receptor beta chain emerged from a study of blood T cell repertoires in COVID-19. Looking at the study overall: The United States, Italy and Spain supplied acute and convalescent COVID-19 samples. PBMCs, B-cell-depleted T cells, or T cells were the source of the cDNA or gDNA that made up the material.

Methods used by the authors: Cell counts per sample came from amplifying reference gene primers. The data were produced by immunoSEQ multiplex PCR, yet TCRdb's version contains in-frame clones alone and is incomplete. That table gives V, J and clone size, and the DNA gave D and trimming. The repertoire holds some 290,000 clones, with approximately 86% as singletons. Material: peripheral blood. This receptor was obtained from a woman between 50 and 59 years old who had recovered from COVID-19.

Written as DNA, the CDR3 is TGTGCCAGCAGTCCGGGACAGGGGAATTCACCCCTCCACTTT. This encodes CASSPGQGNSPLHF. The chain uses TRBV7-9 and TRBJ1-6; 10 nucleotides line up with TRBD1. The V gene's germline CDR1 is SEHNR and CDR2 FQNEAQ (reference sequence). The CDR3 covers 14 residues. The V gene end was trimmed by 6 bases and the J gene end by 7 bases; junction bases not matched to a gene: 3.